Presented here are 25 T cell receptor beta chains from one specimen sequenced in a study of T cell repertoires in cytomegalovirus infection. TCRdb redid the calling of the reads with MiXCR, one entry per CDR3 protein. The data hold approximately 160,000 distinct CDR3 sequences, with under 20% observed a single time. The sample taken for sequencing was CD8+ T cells from PBMCs. The receptor set was obtained from a human donor in good health (CMV status not recorded). Some clones in this sample may be carry-over from other donors' samples.

This clonotype was picked up a small number of times. The chain uses TRBV6-5 and TRBJ1-5; TRBD1 might be the D (5 bases). Germline CDR1 reads MNHEY; CDR2 reads SVGAGI. CDR3 length: 12 amino acids. Trimming cost V 7 bases and J 9 bases, with 13 bases left between them. The CDR3: CASKGTIGPQHF. For the CDR3, the DNA is TGTGCCAGCAAGGGGACGATCGGGCCCCAGCATTTT.

This clonotype has more than one count but fewer than ten. The chain combines TRBV7-2 with TRBJ2-1; a weak D match, TRBD2 (6 bases). Germline CDR1 is SGHTA and CDR2 is FQGNSA. Trimming stripped 7 bases from V and 8 bases from J, with 15 bases between. The CDR3 contains 13 residues. The CDR3 reads CASTLTSLHEQFF. Here the CDR3 DNA reads TGTGCCAGCACCTTGACTAGTCTCCATGAGCAGTTCTTC.

On this clonotype: A single base separates this from a much larger clone, so it may be a read error. The chain employs TRBV7-2 and TRBJ2-1, with 7 bases aligning to TRBD2. The CDR3 runs to 11 residues. Per germline, CDR1 SGHTA and CDR2 FQGNSA. J lost 10 bases, V lost 6 bases, and 3 bases had no gene match. CDR3 sequence reads: CASSWGGEQFF. As DNA, the CDR3 is TGTGCCAGCAGTTGGGGGGGGGAGCAGTTCTTC.

V gene TRBV7-2 combines with J gene TRBJ2-3, with a possible D match to TRBD2 (7 bases). Germline V gives CDR1 SGHTA, CDR2 FQGNSA. Trimming shortened V by 5 bases and J by 6 bases, and 18 bases separated the two germline ends. The CDR3 contains 15 residues. The CDR3 reads CASSQGGLHYDTQYF. For the CDR3, the DNA is TGTGCCAGCAGCCAAGGGGGACTACATTACGATACGCAGTATTTT.

This clonotype was observed a few times. The chain combines TRBV7-6 with TRBJ2-7; D is uncertain. Per the germline V gene, CDR1 is SGHVS and CDR2 is FNYEAQ. CDR3 length: 13 residues. The ends were cut back, 5 bases at V and 4 bases at J, with 12 bases in the middle. As DNA, the CDR3 is TGTGCCAGCAGCAATAGAGGCAGATACGAGCAGTACTTC. It is translated as CASSNRGRYEQYF.

This clonotype occurred a few times. The V call is TRBV6-2 or TRBV6-3, the J call TRBJ2-7; D may be TRBD1 (5 bases). V was clipped by 2 bases and J by 1 base, with 24 bases between them. The V gene's germline CDR1 is MNHEY and CDR2 SVGEGT. This CDR3 has 19 amino acids. The CDR3 DNA is TGTGCCAGCAGTTACCGTTACAGGATCCTCCGAATCTATTCCTACGAGCAGTACTTC. Translating gives CASSYRYRILRIYSYEQYF.

This clonotype was detected once. The chain employs TRBV5-6 and TRBJ2-7, with a weak D call TRBD1 (6 bases). CDR1 SGHDT and CDR2 YYEEEE come from the germline V gene. V gave up 0 bases and J gave up 3 bases, with 10 bases separating them. CDR3 length: 14 amino acids. The CDR3 nucleotides are TGTGCCAGCAGCTTGGATAGGACAGACTACGAGCAGTACTTC. Translating gives CASSLDRTDYEQYF.

The chain combines TRBV5-5 with TRBJ2-7; weak D call: TRBD1 (6 bases). V shed 0 bases and J shed 4 bases, with 14 bases lying between them. Germline V lookup: CDR1 SGHKS, CDR2 YYEKEE (reference sequence). The CDR3 loop spans 15 amino acids. CDR3 region: CASSLEQGSYYEQYF. The CDR3 bases are TGTGCCAGCAGCTTGGAACAGGGATCCTATTACGAGCAGTACTTC.

This clonotype was recorded at least ten times. The chain joins TRBV25-1 to TRBJ2-3; D is undetermined. V lost 3 bases and J 8 bases, leaving 6 bases between the germline ends. CDR3 length equals 11 residues. Germline CDR1 is MGHDK and CDR2 is SYGVNS. The CDR3: CASSEGFTQYF. DNA of the CDR3: TGTGCCAGCAGTGAGGGGTTTACGCAGTATTTT. Based on the CDR3 plus reference TRBV25-1 and TRBJ2-3, the full variable domain is EADIYQTPRYLVIGTGKKITLECSQTMGHDKMYWYQQDPGMELHLIHYSYGVNSTEKGDLSSESTVSRIRTEHFPLTLESARPSHTSQYLCASSEGFTQYFGPGTRLTVL.

The table lists this clonotype with a few counts. This chain links TRBV20-1 with TRBJ1-1; no firm D call. Germline CDR1 and CDR2: DFQATT and SNEGSKA (reference sequence). The CDR3 is made up of 10 amino acids. The ends were cut back, 1 base at V and 7 bases at J, with 4 bases in the middle. Written as DNA, the CDR3 is TGCAGTGCTAGAGTGCGTGAAGCTTTCTTT. Protein product: CSARVREAFF.

J is TRBJ2-1 and V is TRBV24-1, with D uncertain. Germline lookup yields CDR1 KGHDR and CDR2 SFDVKD. The CDR3 sequence is 12 residues long. The V gene lost 2 bases and the J gene lost 7 bases, with 5 bases spanning the gap. In DNA form, the CDR3 reads TGTGCCACCAGTGATTACGGTAATGAGCAGTTCTTC. This gives the protein CATSDYGNEQFF.

In its sample, this clonotype was seen a few times. The chain uses TRBV7-8 and TRBJ2-2; 7 nucleotides align to TRBD2. The junction had 3 bases not matched to a gene; V was cut back by 0 bases and J by 2 bases. Germline V lookup: CDR1 SGHVS, CDR2 FQNEAQ. This CDR3 has 16 amino acids. DNA of the CDR3: TGTGCCAGCAGCTTAGCTTCTAGCGGTAACACCGGGGAGCTGTTTTTT. It specifies CASSLASSGNTGELFF.

A few counts support this clonotype. The gene calls are TRBV28 and TRBJ1-1; a weak D match, TRBD1 (5 bases). Germline V lookup: CDR1 MDHEN, CDR2 SYDVKM. Between the trimmed V and J ends, which lost 7 bases and 1 base, there was a span of 13 bases. This CDR3 contains 14 residues. In DNA, the CDR3 is TGTGCCAGCAACTACAGGATTACGAACACTGAAGCTTTCTTT. Amino acid sequence: CASNYRITNTEAFF.

The CDR3 DNA is TGTGCCAGCAGTACAGCGGGGAGCTCCTACAATGAGCAGTTCTTC. Its translation: CASSTAGSSYNEQFF. The genes are TRBV12-3 or TRBV12-4 and TRBJ2-1; 7 positions match TRBD2. The CDR3 spans 15 residues. Trimming at V came to 5 bases and at J to 0 bases, leaving 4 bases not matched to a gene.

The chain has TRBV2 and TRBJ2-7; D remains ambiguous. Between the trimmed V and J ends, which lost 1 base and 2 bases, there was a span of 9 bases. Germline V gene data show CDR1 as SNHLY and CDR2 as FYNNEI. There are 14 residues in the CDR3. The CDR3 coding sequence is TGTGCCAGCAGTGAAGAGATAGCAGCCTACGAGCAGTACTTC. Translated, it gives CASSEEIAAYEQYF.

The V gene is TRBV20-1, the J gene TRBJ2-7, with D uncertain. The CDR3 is 14 residues long. Germline CDR1 and CDR2: DFQATT and SNEGSKA (reference sequence). Trimming left V 0 bases short and J 0 bases short, with 9 bases between. CDR3 in amino acids: CSARDHLTSYEQYF. CDR3 nucleotide sequence: TGCAGTGCTAGAGATCATTTAACCTCCTACGAGCAGTACTTC.

The chain is built from TRBV28 and TRBJ2-1; D possibly uses TRBD1 or TRBD2 (9 bases each). Trimming shortened V by 10 bases and J by 3 bases, and 22 bases separated the two germline ends. This CDR3 spans 16 amino acids. Germline assignment: CDR1 MDHEN and CDR2 SYDVKM. CDR3 nucleotide sequence: TGTGCCACACAGGGGGCCCAGCGGGAGGACTACAATGAGCAGTTCTTC. It translates to CATQGAQREDYNEQFF.

This clonotype was detected only a few times. The chain employs TRBV5-6 and TRBJ1-1; D not certain. Germline values: CDR1 SGHDT, CDR2 YYEEEE. The ends were cut back, 8 bases at V and 5 bases at J, with 22 bases in the middle. The CDR3 runs to 15 residues. CDR3 coding DNA: TGTGCCAGTTTCCGGGCCCCCTCGATGGGGACTGAAGCTTTCTTT. Translated: CASFRAPSMGTEAFF.

CDR3 nucleotides: TGTGCCAGCAGCCAAGTTCGGGGTAGCTCCTACAATGAGCAGTTCTTC. This gives the protein CASSQVRGSSYNEQFF. This chain links TRBV14 with TRBJ2-1; D perhaps matches TRBD2 (5 bases). CDR1 and CDR2 from the germline V gene are SGHDN and FVKESK. The ends were cut back, 1 base at V and 0 bases at J, with 10 bases in the middle. This CDR3 is built from 16 residues.

J is TRBJ1-2 and V is TRBV7-2; no firm D call. The V gene lost 5 bases and the J gene lost 7 bases, with 14 bases spanning the gap. The CDR3 extends over 13 amino acids. Germline CDR1 and CDR2: SGHTA and FQGNSA. The CDR3 region is CASSPTSYLGYTF. CDR3 in DNA: TGTGCCAGCAGCCCTACATCTTATCTTGGCTACACCTTC.

This clonotype was seen a few times. This sequence joins TRBV6-1 and TRBJ2-1, with D perhaps TRBD2 (5 bases). Per germline, CDR1 MNHNS and CDR2 SASEGT. V gave up 6 bases and J gave up 3 bases, with 15 bases separating them. CDR3 size: 15 residues. The CDR3 sequence is CASRGGRFLYNEQFF. The DNA of the CDR3 is TGTGCCAGCAGAGGAGGACGGTTCCTCTACAATGAGCAGTTCTTC.

This clonotype was detected ten times or more. The chain uses TRBV28 and TRBJ2-7; TRBD2 aligns across 7 bases. The CDR3 contains 13 residues. Germline CDR1 and CDR2: MDHEN and SYDVKM. The ends lost 4 bases at V and 5 bases at J; junction bases unmatched: 5. In DNA form, the CDR3 reads TGTGCCAGCAGTTCTTGGACTAGTAACGAGCAGTACTTC. Translated: CASSSWTSNEQYF.

The J gene is TRBJ1-1, the V gene TRBV20-1; 10 positions agree with TRBD1. CDR1 is DFQATT, CDR2 SNEGSKA, per germline (reference sequence). V shed 6 bases, J shed 5 bases, and the junction held 6 bases outside the gene matches. The CDR3 covers 13 residues. CDR3 protein: CSAKTGGRTEAFF. The CDR3 region has the DNA TGCAGTGCCAAGACAGGGGGCAGAACTGAAGCTTTCTTT.

This clonotype has only a few counts. The rearrangement joins TRBV29-1 to TRBJ1-4; 7 bases agree with TRBD1. V shed 3 bases, J shed 8 bases, and the junction held 9 bases outside the gene matches. CDR1 is SQVTM and CDR2 is ANQGSEA in the germline V gene. The CDR3 runs 14 residues. The CDR3 is CSVETGRAEEKLFF. CDR3 in DNA: TGCAGCGTTGAGACAGGGCGAGCGGAAGAAAAACTGTTTTTT.

This sequence joins TRBV4-3 and TRBJ2-7, with D hard to call. CDR1 is LGHNA and CDR2 is YSLEER in the germline V gene. The CDR3 covers 12 residues. The V gene lost 0 bases and the J gene lost 6 bases, with 6 bases spanning the gap. This CDR3 is CASSQDYSEQYF. In DNA, the CDR3 is TGCGCCAGCAGCCAAGATTATAGCGAGCAGTACTTC.